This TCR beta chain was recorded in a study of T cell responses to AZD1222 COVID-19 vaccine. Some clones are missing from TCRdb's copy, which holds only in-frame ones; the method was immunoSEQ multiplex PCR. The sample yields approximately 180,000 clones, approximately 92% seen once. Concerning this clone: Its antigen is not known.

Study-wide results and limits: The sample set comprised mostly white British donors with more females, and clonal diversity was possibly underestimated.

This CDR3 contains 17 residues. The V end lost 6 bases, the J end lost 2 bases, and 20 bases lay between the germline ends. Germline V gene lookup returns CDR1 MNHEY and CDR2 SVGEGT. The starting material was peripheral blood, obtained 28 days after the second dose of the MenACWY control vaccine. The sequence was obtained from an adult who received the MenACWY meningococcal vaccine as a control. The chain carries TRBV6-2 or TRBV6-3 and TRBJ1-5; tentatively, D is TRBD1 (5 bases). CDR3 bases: TGTGCCAGCAGCCCCCGATTTGGGGGTTCAGGCAATCAGCCCCAGCATTTT. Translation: CASSPRFGGSGNQPQHF.